The entry that follows covers one TCR beta chain sequence. This sample was included in a study of blood T cell repertoires in COVID-19. V lost 5 bases, J lost 4 bases, and 9 bases lay in between. CDR1 is MNHEY and CDR2 is SVGAGI in the germline V gene. The CDR3 is made up of 13 amino acids. Assay: immunoSEQ multiplex PCR; the TCRdb copy retains only in-frame clones and omits some. Seen here are over 90,000 clones, more than 85% observed once, and the top ten hold 6.2%. This TCR was recovered from a human donor in a cohort sampled during active COVID-19. The V gene is TRBV6-5, the J gene TRBJ1-5; D call uncertain. Source material: peripheral blood. Written as DNA, the CDR3 is TGTGCCAGCAGTCGACAAACTAATCAGCCCCAGCATTTT. Its protein product is CASSRQTNQPQHF.